This T cell receptor beta chain was sequenced in a study of shared clonotypes between healthy human individuals. Comment on this clone: Its antigen remains unknown.

Naive CD8 cells were CD45RO-negative, positively selected for CCR7, excluding terminally differentiated effector memory CD45RA+ cells. Healthy adults negative for HIV, lacking recent acute infections or vaccinations, served as donors. The V gene lost 6 bases and the J gene lost 7 bases, with 15 bases spanning the gap. Germline V gene lookup returns CDR1 MNHEY and CDR2 SMNVEV (reference sequence). There are 14 residues in the CDR3. Authors' processing steps: Quality scores were absent from the junction-only immunoSEQ sequences, so filtering differed. Sequenced by immunoSEQ multiplex PCR; TCRdb stores in-frame clones only, minus some. V, J and clone size are those of that table, while D and trimming were read from the DNA. There are approximately 2,200,000 clones in the sample; under 95% occur only once, and 1.7% lies in the top ten. Findings of the study overall: An expected dependence of interdonor clonotype sharing on sequencing depth was noted.

The clonotype comes from a man between 18 and 29 years old in good health. Some clones in this sample may be carry-over from other donors' samples. The sample consisted of naive CD8+ T cells from PBMCs. The V and J genes are TRBV27 and TRBJ2-2; D gene unclear. In nucleotides, the CDR3 is TGTGCCAGCAGCGGTCCAGTCAGTCACGGGGAGCTGTTTTTT. Amino acid sequence: CASSGPVSHGELFF.